Each of the 23 T cell receptor beta chains below was sequenced from the same sample in a study of blood T cell repertoires in COVID-19. Produced via immunoSEQ multiplex PCR; TCRdb's table is partial and in-frame only. The sample has roughly 45,000 clones, 70% to 85% seen once; the top ten hold 4% to 5.5%. The sequenced material came from peripheral blood. Receptor source: a man aged 50-59 years with active COVID-19.

The chain employs TRBV19 and TRBJ2-7; D is undetermined. V was trimmed by 1 base and J by 2 bases, leaving 9 bases between them. CDR1 LNHDA and CDR2 SQIVND come from the germline V gene (reference sequence). This CDR3 has 14 amino acids. The CDR3 DNA follows: TGTGCCAGTAGTATAGTCGACACCGCCTACGAGCAGTACTTC. It translates to CASSIVDTAYEQYF. The whole variable domain, remainder taken from reference TRBV19 and TRBJ2-7, is DGGITQSPKYLFRKEGQNVTLSCEQNLNHDAMYWYRQDPGQGLRLIYYSQIVNDFQKGDIAEGYSVSREKKESFPLTVTSAQKNPTAFYLCASSIVDTAYEQYFGPGTRLTVT.

V and J are TRBV5-1 and TRBJ2-2, with 7 bases aligning to TRBD1. The CDR3 has 15 residues. Germline V gives CDR1 SGHRS, CDR2 YFSETQ. V trimming: 4 bases; J trimming: 7 bases; junction bases outside the gene matches: 10. The CDR3 DNA sequence: TGCGCCAGCAGCCTGGGACAGTTGGGAAGCGGGGAGCTGTTTTTT. Its translation is CASSLGQLGSGELFF. Drawing the rest from reference TRBV5-1 and TRBJ2-2, the complete variable domain is KAGVTQTPRYLIKTRGQQVTLSCSPISGHRSVSWYQQTPGQGLQFLFEYFSETQRNKGNFPGRFSGRQFSNSRSEMNVSTLELGDSALYLCASSLGQLGSGELFFGEGSRLTVL.

The chain uses TRBV11-2 and TRBJ1-1; D remains ambiguous. Germline lookup yields CDR1 SGHAT and CDR2 FQNNGV. This CDR3 comprises 13 residues. V was pared by 2 bases and J by 3 bases, with 7 bases between. CDR3 loop: CASSLTADTEAFF. The DNA for the CDR3 is TGTGCCAGCAGCTTAACAGCAGACACTGAAGCTTTCTTT. Filled out from reference TRBV11-2 and TRBJ1-1, the complete variable domain reads EAGVAQSPRYKIIEKRQSVAFWCNPISGHATLYWYQQILGQGPKLLIQFQNNGVVDDSQLPKDRFSAERLKGVDSTLKIQPAKLEDSAVYLCASSLTADTEAFFGQGTRLTVV.

This clone showed up just once. The chain is built from TRBV6-5 and TRBJ1-3; a weak D match, TRBD1 (6 bases). Germline V lookup: CDR1 MNHEY, CDR2 SVGAGI. The V end lost 6 bases, the J end lost 1 base, and 10 bases lay between the germline ends. The CDR3 totals 14 residues. This CDR3 reads CASRPQGSGNTIYF. CDR3 coding DNA: TGTGCCAGCAGACCTCAGGGGTCTGGAAACACCATATATTTT.

The V and J genes are TRBV12-3 or TRBV12-4 and TRBJ2-5; 7 bases map to TRBD2. Trimming took 5 bases from V and 5 from J; bases not matched to a gene: 5. The CDR3 consists of 13 residues. CDR3 loop: CASSALGGETQYF. DNA of the CDR3: TGTGCCAGCAGTGCTTTGGGGGGGGAGACCCAGTACTTC.

The sample holds one count of this clone. The chain carries TRBV12-5 and TRBJ2-7; the match to TRBD1 covers 10 bases. V dropped 2 bases and J dropped 3; count of bases not matched to a gene: 4. The germline V gene encodes CDR1 LGHNT and CDR2 FRNRAP. The CDR3 loop spans 15 amino acids. CDR3 region: CASGLPWTGGYEQYF. Written as DNA, the CDR3 is TGTGCTAGTGGTTTGCCCTGGACAGGGGGCTACGAGCAGTACTTC.

The rearrangement links TRBV11-2 to TRBJ2-7; TRBD2 aligns across 7 bases. Germline V gives CDR1 SGHAT, CDR2 FQNNGV. The CDR3 is 15 residues long. Trimming at V came to 5 bases and at J to 5 bases, leaving 12 bases not matched to a gene. CDR3 sequence (DNA): TGTGCCAGCAGCCCAAAGGGACTACTCGTTGACGAGCAGTACTTC. It is translated as CASSPKGLLVDEQYF.

The J gene is TRBJ2-1, the V gene TRBV12-2; the D call of TRBD2 is as the table states it, not checked on the DNA. TRBV12-2 is marked as a pseudogene. This CDR3 has 17 residues. The CDR3 spells CASRLEVAGGPRDEQFF. In nucleotides, the CDR3 is TGTGCAAGTCGCTTAGAGGTGGCGGGGGGCCCTCGGGATGAGCAGTTCTTC.

V gene TRBV15 combines with J gene TRBJ2-5; D not certain. Germline assignment: CDR1 LNHNV and CDR2 YYDKDF (reference sequence). Trimming took 0 bases from V and 4 from J, leaving 12 bases between them. The CDR3 totals 15 residues. The CDR3 nucleotides are TGTGCCACCAGCAGAGAAACAGCCTTGGGAGAGACCCAGTACTTC. Protein product: CATSRETALGETQYF.

V usage is TRBV6-5 and J usage is TRBJ2-7; 9 bases agree with TRBD1. The CDR3 sequence is 15 residues long. CDR1 MNHEY and CDR2 SVGAGI come from the germline V gene. V gave up 0 bases and J gave up 4 bases; unmatched junction bases: 4. The CDR3 bases are TGTGCCAGCAGTTACTCCCCGGACAGGGGATACGAGCAGTACTTC. It translates to CASSYSPDRGYEQYF.

The chain is built from TRBV28 and TRBJ1-6; D remains ambiguous. The germline V and J ends were trimmed by 7 bases and 0 bases, with 10 bases remaining between them. The length of the CDR3 is 15 residues. The germline CDR1 and CDR2 sequences are MDHEN and SYDVKM. The CDR3 loop is CASTPEGSYNSPLHF. Written as DNA, the CDR3 is TGTGCCAGCACCCCAGAGGGCTCCTATAATTCACCCCTCCACTTT.

This chain uses TRBV21-1 with TRBJ1-6; the table gives TRBD1 as D, unverified against the DNA. TRBV21-1 is reported as a pseudogene. The CDR3 runs 16 residues. The CDR3 spells CASSEKRGQGGSPLHF. CDR3 in DNA: TGTGCCAGCAGCGAGAAACGGGGACAGGGAGGTTCACCCCTCCACTTT.

DNA of the CDR3: TGTGCCAGCAACCCGGGACAGGGGGTTTCACCCCTCCACTTT. This translates into CASNPGQGVSPLHF. The V call is TRBV2, the J call TRBJ1-6, with 11 bases fitting TRBD1. The CDR3 has 14 amino acids. Germline V gives CDR1 SNHLY, CDR2 FYNNEI. V lost 7 bases and J lost 9; bases outside the gene matches: 5.

The chain employs TRBV5-5 and TRBJ1-4; D remains unclear. The ends were cut back, 1 base at V and 2 bases at J, with 9 bases in the middle. The CDR3 is 15 residues long. Germline CDR1 reads SGHKS; CDR2 reads YYEKEE (reference sequence). The CDR3: CASSLMSRTNEKLFF. As DNA, the CDR3 is TGTGCCAGCAGCTTGATGAGCAGGACTAATGAAAAACTGTTTTTT.

This chain links TRBV10-3 with TRBJ2-3; the match to TRBD2 covers 7 bases. CDR3 length: 15 amino acids. J gave up 0 bases and V 2 bases, and 2 bases lay outside the gene matches. Germline-derived CDR1 and CDR2 are ENHRY and SYGVKD. Here the CDR3 reads CAISEPGGSTDTQYF. CDR3 DNA: TGTGCCATCAGTGAGCCGGGAGGCAGCACAGATACGCAGTATTTT.

The chain has TRBV28 and TRBJ1-5; unclear D gene. The CDR3 extends over 14 amino acids. Per the germline V gene, CDR1 is MDHEN and CDR2 is SYDVKM. Trimming took off 6 bases at V and 6 bases at J, with 15 bases between the two ends. The CDR3 nucleotides read TGTGCCAGCAGGCGTCAGGATGGTAGTCAGCCCCAGCATTTT. Translation: CASRRQDGSQPQHF. Looking up the rest from reference TRBV28 and TRBJ1-5 gives the full variable domain: DVKVTQSSRYLVKRTGEKVFLECVQDMDHENMFWYRQDPGLGLRLIYFSYDVKMKEKGDIPEGYSVSREKKERFSLILESASTNQTSMYLCASRRQDGSQPQHFGDGTRLSIL.

A few counts support this clone. J is TRBJ1-5 and V is TRBV19; TRBD1 agrees at 7 bases. With V trimmed by 3 bases and J by 0 bases, 14 bases remained unmatched. The CDR3 is made up of 19 amino acids. Germline lookup yields CDR1 LNHDA and CDR2 SQIVND (reference sequence). CDR3 residues: CASSIPDRDRPYSNQPQHF. Here the CDR3 DNA reads TGTGCCAGTAGTATTCCGGACCGGGACAGACCTTATAGCAATCAGCCCCAGCATTTT.

The chain employs TRBV7-9 and TRBJ1-1, with a tentative D call TRBD1 (6 bases). The germline V gene has CDR1 SEHNR and CDR2 FQNEAQ (reference sequence). The CDR3 is made up of 16 amino acids. Trimming removed 5 bases from V and 6 bases from J, with 22 bases in between. The CDR3 DNA follows: TGTGCCAGCAGCCTCAACCCTGGACAGTCGGGCGCTGAAGCTTTCTTT. Translated: CASSLNPGQSGAEAFF. The whole variable domain, remainder taken from reference TRBV7-9 and TRBJ1-1, is DTGVSQNPRHKITKRGQNVTFRCDPISEHNRLYWYRQTLGQGPEFLTYFQNEAQLEKSRLLSDRFSAERPKGSFSTLEIQRTEQGDSAMYLCASSLNPGQSGAEAFFGQGTRLTVV.

This clone was seen a handful of times. The rearrangement uses TRBV5-1 and TRBJ2-2, with 14 bases lining up with TRBD2. V was clipped by 6 bases and J by 6 bases; unmatched bases: 7. CDR1 is SGHRS, CDR2 YFSETQ, per germline. CDR3 length: 16 residues. The CDR3 region is CASNTGLAGGAGELFF. CDR3 sequence (DNA): TGCGCCAGCAACACCGGACTAGCGGGGGGCGCCGGGGAGCTGTTTTTT.

The V call is TRBV4-3, the J call TRBJ1-1, with D uncertain. V was trimmed by 0 bases and J by 2 bases, leaving 7 bases between them. Germline lookup yields CDR1 LGHNA and CDR2 YSLEER. The length of the CDR3 is 14 residues. CDR3: CASSQDLLNTEAFF. CDR3 DNA: TGCGCCAGCAGCCAAGACCTCTTAAACACTGAAGCTTTCTTT.

The genes are TRBV19 and TRBJ2-4; no reliable D call. CDR1 and CDR2 (germline): LNHDA, SQIVND (reference sequence). The CDR3 has 12 amino acids. V shed 10 bases and J shed 1 base, with 8 bases lying between them. CDR3 DNA sequence: TGTGCCACCAAAGCGGCCAAAAACATTCAGTACTTC. This encodes CATKAAKNIQYF.

The genes are TRBV18 and TRBJ2-3; D is possibly TRBD2 (5 bases). This CDR3 contains 14 residues. V shed 6 bases and J shed 5 bases, with 15 bases lying between them. CDR1 and CDR2 (germline): KGHSH, LQKENI. CDR3 sequence reads: CASSRGGQKDTQYF. In DNA form, the CDR3 reads TGTGCCAGCTCCCGAGGCGGGCAGAAAGATACGCAGTATTTT.

The rearrangement joins TRBV19 to TRBJ2-5; 11 nucleotides line up with TRBD2. Germline V gene data show CDR1 as LNHDA and CDR2 as SQIVND (reference sequence). Unmatched junction bases numbered 6, after V lost 5 bases and J lost 1 base. The CDR3 runs to 16 residues. CDR3 coding DNA: TGTGCCAGTAGTGCGACTAGCGGGGCGCTCCAAGAGACCCAGTACTTC. Protein sequence: CASSATSGALQETQYF.